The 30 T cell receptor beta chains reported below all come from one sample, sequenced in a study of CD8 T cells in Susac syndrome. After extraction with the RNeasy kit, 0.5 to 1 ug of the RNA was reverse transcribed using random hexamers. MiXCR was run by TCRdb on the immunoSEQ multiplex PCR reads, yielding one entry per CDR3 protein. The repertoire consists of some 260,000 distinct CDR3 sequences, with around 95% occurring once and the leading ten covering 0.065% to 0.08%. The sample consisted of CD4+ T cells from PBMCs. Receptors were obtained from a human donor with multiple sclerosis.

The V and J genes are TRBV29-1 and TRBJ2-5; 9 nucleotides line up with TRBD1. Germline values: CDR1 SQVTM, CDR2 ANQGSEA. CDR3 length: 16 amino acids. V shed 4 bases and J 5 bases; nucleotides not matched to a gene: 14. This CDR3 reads CSVGANNRGRVETQYF. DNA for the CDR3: TGCAGCGTTGGGGCCAATAACAGGGGGCGCGTGGAGACCCAGTACTTC.

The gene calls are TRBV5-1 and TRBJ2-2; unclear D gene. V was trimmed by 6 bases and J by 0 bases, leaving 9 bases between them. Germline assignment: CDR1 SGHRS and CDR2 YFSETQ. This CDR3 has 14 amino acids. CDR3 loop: CASTVYPNTGELFF. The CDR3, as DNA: TGCGCCAGCACGGTTTATCCGAACACCGGGGAGCTGTTTTTT.

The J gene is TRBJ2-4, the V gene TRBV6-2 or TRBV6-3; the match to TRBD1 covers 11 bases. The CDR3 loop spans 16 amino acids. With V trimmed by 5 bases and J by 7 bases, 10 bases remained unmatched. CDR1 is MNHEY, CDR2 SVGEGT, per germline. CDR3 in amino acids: CASSAHAGTGGNIQYF. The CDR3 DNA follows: TGTGCCAGCAGTGCCCACGCCGGGACAGGGGGGAACATTCAGTACTTC.

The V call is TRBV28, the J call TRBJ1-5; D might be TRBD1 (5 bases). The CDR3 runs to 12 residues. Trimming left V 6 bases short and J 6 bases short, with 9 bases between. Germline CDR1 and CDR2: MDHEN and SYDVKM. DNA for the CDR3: TGTGCCAGCAGGCGCAGGGTTCAGCCCCAGCATTTT. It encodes CASRRRVQPQHF.

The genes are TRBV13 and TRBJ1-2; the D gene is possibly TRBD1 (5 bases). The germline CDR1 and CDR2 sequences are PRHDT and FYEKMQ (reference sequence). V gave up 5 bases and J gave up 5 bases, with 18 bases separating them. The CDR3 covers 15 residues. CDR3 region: CASSPRGGSGYGYTF. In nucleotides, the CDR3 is TGTGCCAGCAGCCCCCGTGGGGGGTCGGGGTATGGCTACACCTTC.

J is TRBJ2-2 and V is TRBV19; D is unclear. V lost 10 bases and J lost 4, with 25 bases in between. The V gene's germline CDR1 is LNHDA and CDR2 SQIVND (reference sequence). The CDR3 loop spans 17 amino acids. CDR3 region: CATKGIGLWAATGELFF. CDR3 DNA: TGTGCCACCAAAGGAATAGGGTTGTGGGCGGCCACCGGGGAGCTGTTTTTT.

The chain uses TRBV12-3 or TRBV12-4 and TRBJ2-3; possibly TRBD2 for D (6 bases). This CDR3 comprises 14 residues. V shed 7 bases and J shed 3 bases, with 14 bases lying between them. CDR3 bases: TGTGCCAGCAAGGGCGGGGCGATGACAGATACGCAGTATTTT. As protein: CASKGGAMTDTQYF.

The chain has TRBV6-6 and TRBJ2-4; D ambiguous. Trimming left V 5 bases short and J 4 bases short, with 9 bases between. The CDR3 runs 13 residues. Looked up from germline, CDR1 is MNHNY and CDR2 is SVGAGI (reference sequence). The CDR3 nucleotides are TGTGCCAGCAGTGACGGCAGTAAAAACATTCAGTACTTC. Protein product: CASSDGSKNIQYF.

DNA for the CDR3: TGTGCCAGCAGCCTCCCGGACGGACACCAAGAGACCCAGTACTTC. Protein product: CASSLPDGHQETQYF. The chain couples TRBV28 to TRBJ2-5, with no clear D. Germline loops: CDR1 MDHEN, CDR2 SYDVKM. V dropped 6 bases and J dropped 0 bases, with 14 bases sitting between them. This CDR3 has 15 amino acids.

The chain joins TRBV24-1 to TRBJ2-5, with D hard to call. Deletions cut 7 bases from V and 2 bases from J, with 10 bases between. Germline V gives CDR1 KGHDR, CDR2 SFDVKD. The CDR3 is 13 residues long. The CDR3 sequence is CATSRHAQETQYF. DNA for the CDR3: TGTGCCACCAGCAGACACGCGCAAGAGACCCAGTACTTC.

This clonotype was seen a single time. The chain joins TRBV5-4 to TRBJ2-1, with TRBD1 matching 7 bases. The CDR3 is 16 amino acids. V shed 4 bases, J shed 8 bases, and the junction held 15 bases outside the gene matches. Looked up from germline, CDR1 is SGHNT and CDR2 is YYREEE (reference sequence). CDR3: CASSPIGGAGGHEQFF. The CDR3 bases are TGTGCCAGCAGCCCCATTGGTGGGGCAGGGGGACATGAGCAGTTCTTC. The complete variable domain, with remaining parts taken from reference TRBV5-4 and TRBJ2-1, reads ETGVTQSPTHLIKTRGQQVTLRCSSQSGHNTVSWYQQALGQGPQFIFQYYREEENGRGNFPPRFSGLQFPNYSSELNVNALELDDSALYLCASSPIGGAGGHEQFFGPGTRLTVL.

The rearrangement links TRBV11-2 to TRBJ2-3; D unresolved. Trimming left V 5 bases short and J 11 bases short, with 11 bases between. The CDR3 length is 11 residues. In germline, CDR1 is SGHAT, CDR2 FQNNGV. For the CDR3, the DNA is TGTGCCAGCAGCAGAGAGTGGGGGCAGTATTTT. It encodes CASSREWGQYF.

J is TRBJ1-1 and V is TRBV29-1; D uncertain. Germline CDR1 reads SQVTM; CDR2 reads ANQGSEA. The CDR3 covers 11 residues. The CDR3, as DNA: TGCACCGGGAGGGAGAACACTGAAGCTTTCTTT. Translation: CTGRENTEAFF.

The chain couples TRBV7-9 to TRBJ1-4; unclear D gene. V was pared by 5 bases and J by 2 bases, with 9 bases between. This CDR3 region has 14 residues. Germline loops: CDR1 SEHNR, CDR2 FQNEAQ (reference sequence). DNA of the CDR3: TGTGCCAGCAGCCGACCGCCGACTAATGAAAAACTGTTTTTT. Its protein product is CASSRPPTNEKLFF.

CDR3: CATTDLGGTIYNEQFF. For the CDR3, the DNA is TGTGCCACTACCGATCTGGGGGGGACCATTTACAATGAGCAGTTCTTC. V is TRBV28 and J is TRBJ2-1; TRBD2 aligns across 7 bases. J lost 4 bases, V lost 10 bases, and 16 bases had no gene match. The CDR3 runs 16 residues. From germline, CDR1 is MDHEN and CDR2 SYDVKM.

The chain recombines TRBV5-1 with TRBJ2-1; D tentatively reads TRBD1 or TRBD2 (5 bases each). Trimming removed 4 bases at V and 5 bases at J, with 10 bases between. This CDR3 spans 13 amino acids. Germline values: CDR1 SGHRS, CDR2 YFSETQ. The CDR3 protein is CASSRGPDNEQFF. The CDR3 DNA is TGCGCCAGCAGCAGGGGACCCGACAATGAGCAGTTCTTC.

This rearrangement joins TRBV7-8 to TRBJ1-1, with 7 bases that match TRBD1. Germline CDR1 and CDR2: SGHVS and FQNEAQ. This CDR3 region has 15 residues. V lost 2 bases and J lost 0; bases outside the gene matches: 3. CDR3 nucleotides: TGTGCCAGCAGCTTAACAGGGGCGATGAACACTGAAGCTTTCTTT. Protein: CASSLTGAMNTEAFF.

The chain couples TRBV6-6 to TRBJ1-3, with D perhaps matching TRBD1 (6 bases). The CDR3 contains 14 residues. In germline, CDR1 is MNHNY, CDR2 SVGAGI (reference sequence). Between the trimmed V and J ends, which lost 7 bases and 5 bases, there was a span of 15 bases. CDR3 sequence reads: CASTAGQIRNTIYF. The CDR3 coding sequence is TGTGCCAGCACCGCAGGACAGATTAGAAACACCATATATTTT.

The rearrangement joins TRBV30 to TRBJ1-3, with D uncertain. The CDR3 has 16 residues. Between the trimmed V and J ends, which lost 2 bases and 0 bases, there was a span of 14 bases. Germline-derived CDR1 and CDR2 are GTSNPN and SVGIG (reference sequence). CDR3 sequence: CAWSPRRQISGNTIYF. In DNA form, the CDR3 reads TGTGCCTGGAGTCCAAGACGGCAGATCTCTGGAAACACCATATATTTT.

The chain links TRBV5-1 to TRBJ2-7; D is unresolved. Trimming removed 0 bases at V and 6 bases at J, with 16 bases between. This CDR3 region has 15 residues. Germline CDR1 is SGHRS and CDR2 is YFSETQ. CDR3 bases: TGCGCCAGCAGCTTGGAGTCCCCCCCGGTGGGCGAGCAGTACTTC. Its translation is CASSLESPPVGEQYF.

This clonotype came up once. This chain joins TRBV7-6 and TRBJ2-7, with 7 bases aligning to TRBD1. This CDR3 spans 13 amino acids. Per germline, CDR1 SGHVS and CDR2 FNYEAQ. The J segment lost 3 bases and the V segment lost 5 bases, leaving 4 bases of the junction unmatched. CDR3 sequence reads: CASSQGQVYEQYF. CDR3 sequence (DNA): TGTGCCAGCAGCCAAGGACAGGTCTACGAGCAGTACTTC.

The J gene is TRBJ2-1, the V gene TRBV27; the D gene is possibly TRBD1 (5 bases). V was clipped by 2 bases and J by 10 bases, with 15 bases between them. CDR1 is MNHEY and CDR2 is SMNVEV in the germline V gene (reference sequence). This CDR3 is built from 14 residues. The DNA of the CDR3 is TGTGCCAGCAGTTTACGGGTAGGGGCCCAGGAGCAGTTCTTC. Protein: CASSLRVGAQEQFF.

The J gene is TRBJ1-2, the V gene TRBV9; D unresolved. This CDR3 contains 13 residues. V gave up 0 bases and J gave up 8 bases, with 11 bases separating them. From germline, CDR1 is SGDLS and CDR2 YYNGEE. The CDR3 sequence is CASSVDTQRGYTF. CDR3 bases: TGTGCCAGCAGCGTAGACACTCAGCGGGGCTACACCTTC.

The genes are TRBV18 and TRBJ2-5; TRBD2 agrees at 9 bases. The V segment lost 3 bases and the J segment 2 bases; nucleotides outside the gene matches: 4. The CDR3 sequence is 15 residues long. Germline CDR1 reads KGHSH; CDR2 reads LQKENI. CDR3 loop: CASSPLAGRQETQYF. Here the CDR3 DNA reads TGTGCCAGCTCACCCCTAGCGGGGCGACAAGAGACCCAGTACTTC.

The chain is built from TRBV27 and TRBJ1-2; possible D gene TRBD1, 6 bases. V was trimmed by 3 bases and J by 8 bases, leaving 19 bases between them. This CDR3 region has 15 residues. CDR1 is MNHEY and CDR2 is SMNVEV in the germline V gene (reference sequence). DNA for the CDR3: TGTGCCAGCAGTTTTCAGCCGGGGGCGACGGGAGGCTACACCTTC. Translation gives CASSFQPGATGGYTF.

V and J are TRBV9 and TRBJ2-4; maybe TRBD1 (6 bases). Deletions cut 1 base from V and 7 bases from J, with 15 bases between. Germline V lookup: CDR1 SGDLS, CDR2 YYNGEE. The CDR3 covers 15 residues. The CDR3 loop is CASSVKQGPGNIQYF. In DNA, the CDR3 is TGTGCCAGCAGCGTAAAACAGGGCCCGGGGAACATTCAGTACTTC.

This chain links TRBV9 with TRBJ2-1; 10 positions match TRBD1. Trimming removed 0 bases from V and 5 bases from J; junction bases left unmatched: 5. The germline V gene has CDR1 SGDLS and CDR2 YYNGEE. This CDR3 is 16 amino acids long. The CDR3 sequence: CASSVVPGQGDNEQFF. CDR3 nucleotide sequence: TGTGCCAGCAGCGTAGTGCCCGGACAGGGGGACAATGAGCAGTTCTTC.

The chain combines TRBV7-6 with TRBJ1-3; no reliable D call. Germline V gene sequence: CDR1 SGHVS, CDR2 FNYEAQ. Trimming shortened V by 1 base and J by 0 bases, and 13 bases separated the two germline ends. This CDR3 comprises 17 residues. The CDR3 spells CASSLDLQRSSGNTIYF. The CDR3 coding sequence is TGTGCCAGCAGCTTAGATCTTCAGCGTAGCTCTGGAAACACCATATATTTT.

This CDR3 reads CASSRAPSNQPQHF. The CDR3 bases are TGTGCCAGCAGTCGGGCACCTTCAAATCAGCCCCAGCATTTT. The chain has TRBV3-1 and TRBJ1-5; no reliable D call. Per the germline V gene, CDR1 is LGHDT and CDR2 is YNNKEL (reference sequence). This CDR3 contains 14 residues. V was trimmed by 6 bases and J by 4 bases, leaving 13 bases between them. Using reference TRBV3-1 and TRBJ1-5 for the parts outside the CDR3, the full variable domain is DTAVSQTPKYLVTQMGNDKSIKCEQNLGHDTMYWYKQDSKKFLKIMFSYNNKELIINETVPNRFSPKSPDKAHLNLHINSLELGDSAVYFCASSRAPSNQPQHFGDGTRLSIL.

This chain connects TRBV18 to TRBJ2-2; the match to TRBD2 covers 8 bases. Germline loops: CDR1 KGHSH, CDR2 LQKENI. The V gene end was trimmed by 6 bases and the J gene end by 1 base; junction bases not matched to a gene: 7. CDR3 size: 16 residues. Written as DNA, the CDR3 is TGTGCCAGCTCCCACAGCGGGGGCCAGAACACCGGGGAGCTGTTTTTT. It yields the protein CASSHSGGQNTGELFF.